A selection of T cell receptor beta chains follows, all from one sample in a study of blood T cells in healthy people across ages. TCRdb reprocessed the 5' RACE reads via MiXCR and lists one record per CDR3 protein. Of 1.5 million to 2 million distinct CDR3 sequences listed, approximately 39% are singletons. Sequenced: blood. These receptors all stem from a human donor in good health. Both conserved end residues are part of each CDR3. The order of the fields is D gene, clone size, J gene, V gene, CDR3 protein, CDR3 DNA. The D gene is left open where the match is weak. Some rows have no size entry. The others give once, few or many, or a class for an expanded clone.

. . TRBJ2-1 TRBV7-6 CASSLGRSTYEQFF TGCGCCAGCAGCTTAGGAAGGTCTACCTACGAGCAGTTCTTC
TRBD2 many TRBJ2-4 TRBV6-6 CASSFWTSGTIQYF TGTGCCAGCAGTTTCTGGACTAGCGGGACCATTCAGTACTTC
TRBD2 . TRBJ2-5 TRBV5-3 CARSFPGSSGEETQYF TGTGCCAGAAGCTTTCCGGGCAGCAGCGGGGAAGAGACCCAGTACTTC
TRBD1 . TRBJ2-3 TRBV12-3/TRBV12-4 CASSWTGGKDMQYF TGTGCCAGCAGTTGGACAGGGGGAAAAGATATGCAGTATTTT
TRBD1 . TRBJ1-5 TRBV4-1 CASSQAPGGQGSQPQHF TGCGCCAGCAGCCAAGCCCCAGGGGGCCAGGGATCTCAGCCCCAGCATTTT
. . TRBJ2-7 TRBV6-1 CASSEAGRGRGQIRYEQYF TGTGCCAGCAGTGAAGCGGGTCGGGGGCGGGGGCAAATACGCTACGAGCAGTACTTC
. . TRBJ2-7 TRBV5-1 CASSFGSNLRGYF TGCGCCAGCAGCTTTGGCAGTAACCTACGAGGGTACTTC
. few TRBJ2-1 TRBV5-1 CASSLFVDNEQFF TGCGCCAGCAGCTTGTTTGTCGACAATGAGCAGTTCTTC
. . TRBJ1-4 TRBV12-3/TRBV12-4 CASSLGEKRFF TGTGCCAGCAGTTTAGGTGAAAAACGGTTTTTT
TRBD2 . TRBJ2-1 TRBV2 CASSPTSGGVNNEQFF TGTGCCAGCAGTCCGACTAGCGGGGGGGTCAACAATGAGCAGTTCTTC
. few TRBJ1-4 TRBV20-1 CSARPHGTVEKLFF TGCAGTGCTAGACCTCACGGGACGGTTGAAAAACTGTTTTTT
TRBD2 . TRBJ2-5 TRBV4-3 CASSHTSGGPVETQYF TGCGCCAGCAGCCATACTAGCGGGGGGCCTGTAGAGACTCAGTACTTC
. few TRBJ1-2 TRBV20-1 CSAPLQGYGYTF TGCAGTGCACCTTTACAGGGCTACGGCTACACCTTC
. few TRBJ2-7 TRBV6-2/TRBV6-3 CASSYGTTEQYF TGTGCCAGCAGTTACGGCACGACCGAGCAGTACTTC
TRBD1 . TRBJ2-7 TRBV15 CATSRTGGGDEQYF TGTGCCACCAGCAGGACAGGGGGAGGAGACGAGCAGTACTTC
. few TRBJ1-2 TRBV7-2 CASSLTPANYGYTF TGTGCCAGCAGCTTAACCCCAGCTAACTATGGCTACACCTTC
TRBD2 . TRBJ2-3 TRBV24-1 CATAGGLVRFTQYF TGTGCCACCGCCGGAGGACTAGTTCGGTTTACGCAGTATTTT
. many TRBJ1-2 TRBV6-1 CASSEVDGYTF TGTGCCAGCAGTGAAGTGGATGGCTACACCTTC
. . TRBJ1-1 TRBV28 CASYAAAFREAFF TGTGCCAGCTACGCCGCAGCATTTCGTGAAGCTTTCTTT
. few TRBJ2-6 TRBV20-1 CSAIVGQGSQSGANVLTF TGCAGTGCTATTGTAGGGCAGGGATCACAGTCTGGGGCCAACGTCCTGACTTTC
. . TRBJ2-3 TRBV6-2/TRBV6-3 CASRAGTWFSADRVSTDTQYF TGTGCCAGCAGAGCGGGAACCTGGTTTAGTGCTGACAGGGTTAGCACAGATACGCAGTATTTT